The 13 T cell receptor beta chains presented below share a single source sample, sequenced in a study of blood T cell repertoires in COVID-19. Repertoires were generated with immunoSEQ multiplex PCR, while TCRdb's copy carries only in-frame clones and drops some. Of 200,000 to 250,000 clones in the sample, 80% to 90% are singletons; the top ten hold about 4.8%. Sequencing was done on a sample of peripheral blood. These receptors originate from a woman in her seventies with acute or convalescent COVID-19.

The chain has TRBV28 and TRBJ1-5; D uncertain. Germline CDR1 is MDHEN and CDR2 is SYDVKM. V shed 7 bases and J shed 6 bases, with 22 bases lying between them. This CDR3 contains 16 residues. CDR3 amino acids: CASTGEQISMGQPQHF. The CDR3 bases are TGTGCCAGCACTGGAGAGCAGATTAGCATGGGTCAGCCCCAGCATTTT.

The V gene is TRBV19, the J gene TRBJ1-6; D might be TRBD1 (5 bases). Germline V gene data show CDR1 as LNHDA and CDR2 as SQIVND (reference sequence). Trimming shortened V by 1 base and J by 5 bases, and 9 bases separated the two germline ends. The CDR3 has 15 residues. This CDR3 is CASSIAGGNNSPLHF. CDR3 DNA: TGTGCCAGTAGTATAGCTGGGGGGAATAATTCACCCCTCCACTTT.

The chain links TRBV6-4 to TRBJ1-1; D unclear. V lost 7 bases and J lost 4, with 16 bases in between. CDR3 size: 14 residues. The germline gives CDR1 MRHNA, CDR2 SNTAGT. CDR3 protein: CASKREGVGTEAFF. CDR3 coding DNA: TGTGCCAGCAAAAGAGAGGGCGTGGGCACTGAAGCTTTCTTT.

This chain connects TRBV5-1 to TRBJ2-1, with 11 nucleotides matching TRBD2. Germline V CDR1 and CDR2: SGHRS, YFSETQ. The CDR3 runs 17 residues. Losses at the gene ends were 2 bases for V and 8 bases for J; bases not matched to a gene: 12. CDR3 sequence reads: CASSLMTSGVGIDEQFF. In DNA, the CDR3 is TGCGCCAGCAGCTTAATGACTAGCGGGGTCGGAATCGATGAGCAGTTCTTC.

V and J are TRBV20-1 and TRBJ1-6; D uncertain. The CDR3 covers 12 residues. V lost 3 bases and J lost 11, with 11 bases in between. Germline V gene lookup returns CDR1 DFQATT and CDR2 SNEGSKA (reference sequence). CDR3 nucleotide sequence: TGCAGTGCTAGTCATGGGGAGGCACCCCTCCACTTT. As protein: CSASHGEAPLHF.

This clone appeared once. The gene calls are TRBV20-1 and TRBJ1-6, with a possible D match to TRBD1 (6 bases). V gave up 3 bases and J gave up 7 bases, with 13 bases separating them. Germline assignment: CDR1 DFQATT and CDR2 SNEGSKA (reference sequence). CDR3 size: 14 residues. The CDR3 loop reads CSASLTRGNSPLHF. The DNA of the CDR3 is TGCAGTGCTAGTCTTACGAGGGGGAATTCACCCCTCCACTTT.

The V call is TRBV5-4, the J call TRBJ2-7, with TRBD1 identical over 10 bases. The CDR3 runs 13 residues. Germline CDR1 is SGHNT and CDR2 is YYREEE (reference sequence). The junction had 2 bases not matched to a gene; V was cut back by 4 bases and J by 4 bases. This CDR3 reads CASSRDRGYEQYF. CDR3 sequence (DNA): TGTGCCAGCAGCCGGGACAGGGGATACGAGCAGTACTTC.

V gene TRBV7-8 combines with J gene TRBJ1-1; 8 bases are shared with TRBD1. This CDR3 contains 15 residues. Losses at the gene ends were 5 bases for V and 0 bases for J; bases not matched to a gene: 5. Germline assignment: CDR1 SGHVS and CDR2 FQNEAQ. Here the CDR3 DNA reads TGTGCCAGCAGCCGGGACAGGAGAATGAACACTGAAGCTTTCTTT. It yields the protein CASSRDRRMNTEAFF.

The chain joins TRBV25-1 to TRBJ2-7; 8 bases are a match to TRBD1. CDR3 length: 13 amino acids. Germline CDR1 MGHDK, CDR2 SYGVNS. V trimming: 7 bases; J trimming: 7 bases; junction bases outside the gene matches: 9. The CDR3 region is CASTRTGSGEQYF. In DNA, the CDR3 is TGTGCCAGCACAAGGACAGGGTCGGGGGAGCAGTACTTC.

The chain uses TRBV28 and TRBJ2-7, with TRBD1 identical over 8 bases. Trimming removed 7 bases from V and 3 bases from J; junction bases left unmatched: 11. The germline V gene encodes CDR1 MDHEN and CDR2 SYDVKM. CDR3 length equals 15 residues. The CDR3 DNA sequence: TGTGCCAGCACCCCGGACAGGGTTAGTAACTACGAGCAGTACTTC. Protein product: CASTPDRVSNYEQYF.

The CDR3 spells CASSRDRGNTEAFF. In DNA form, the CDR3 reads TGCGCCAGCAGCCGTGACAGGGGAAACACTGAAGCTTTCTTT. The chain employs TRBV5-1 and TRBJ1-1; TRBD1 agrees at 8 bases. Germline V gene sequence: CDR1 SGHRS, CDR2 YFSETQ. This CDR3 spans 14 amino acids. Trimming removed 4 bases from V and 2 bases from J; junction bases left unmatched: 4. The complete variable domain, with remaining parts taken from reference TRBV5-1 and TRBJ1-1, reads KAGVTQTPRYLIKTRGQQVTLSCSPISGHRSVSWYQQTPGQGLQFLFEYFSETQRNKGNFPGRFSGRQFSNSRSEMNVSTLELGDSALYLCASSRDRGNTEAFFGQGTRLTVV.

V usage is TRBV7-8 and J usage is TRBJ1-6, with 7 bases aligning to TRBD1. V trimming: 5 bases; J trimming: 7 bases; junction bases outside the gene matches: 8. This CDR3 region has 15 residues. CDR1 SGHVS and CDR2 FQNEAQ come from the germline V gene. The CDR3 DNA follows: TGTGCCAGCAGCCAAATACCGGGACAGAATTCACCCCTCCACTTT. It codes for CASSQIPGQNSPLHF.

The CDR3 spells CASSTDRNSPLHF. The DNA for the CDR3 is TGTGCCAGCTCAACGGACAGAAATTCACCCCTCCACTTT. The V and J genes are TRBV18 and TRBJ1-6, with D tentatively TRBD1 (6 bases). CDR1 is KGHSH and CDR2 is LQKENI in the germline V gene. Deletions cut 5 bases from V and 7 bases from J, with 9 bases between. This CDR3 comprises 13 residues.